This T cell receptor (beta chain) stems from a study of cytomegalovirus exposure and HLA in healthy donors. Study-level points and caveats: Common viral pathogens were later found to be apparently linked to several of the most significant clusters.

Donors sampled were nominally healthy, though unrecorded immune exposures were likely. Germline assignment: CDR1 ENHRY and CDR2 SYGVKD. V trimming: 6 bases; J trimming: 5 bases; junction bases outside the gene matches: 7. CDR3 size: 16 residues. With respect to this clone: Its target is unknown.

Vbeta (60) and Jbeta (13) primers were used in the PCR. Authors' methods: The authors later counted roughly 77 million unique TCR beta chains, approximately 10 million of them shared. Clones were sequenced by immunoSEQ multiplex PCR, and TCRdb holds only the in-frame ones, with some missing. The DNA was the basis for D and trimming; V, J and clone size are from that table. The sample lists 120,000 or so clones, 60% to 80% occurring once. The specimen sequenced was PBMCs. This clonotype was sampled from a man in his fifties in good health and CMV-seropositive. V is TRBV10-3 and J is TRBJ2-5, with 15 nucleotides matching TRBD2. CDR3 sequence reads: CAIRRTSGGAGETQYF. The CDR3 DNA sequence: TGTGCCATCAGACGGACTAGCGGGGGGGCCGGGGAGACCCAGTACTTC.